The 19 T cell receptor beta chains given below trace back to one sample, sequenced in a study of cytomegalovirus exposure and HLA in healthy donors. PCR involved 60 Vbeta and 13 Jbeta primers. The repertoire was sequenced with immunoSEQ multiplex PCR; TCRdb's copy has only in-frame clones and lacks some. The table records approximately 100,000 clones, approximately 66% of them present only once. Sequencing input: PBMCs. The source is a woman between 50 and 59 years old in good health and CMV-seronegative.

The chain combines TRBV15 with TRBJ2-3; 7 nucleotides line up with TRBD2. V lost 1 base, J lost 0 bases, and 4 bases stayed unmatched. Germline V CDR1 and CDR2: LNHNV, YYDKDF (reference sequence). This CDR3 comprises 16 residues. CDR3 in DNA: TGTGCCACCAGCAGAGGGGGCGGGAGAAGCACAGATACGCAGTATTTT. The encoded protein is CATSRGGGRSTDTQYF.

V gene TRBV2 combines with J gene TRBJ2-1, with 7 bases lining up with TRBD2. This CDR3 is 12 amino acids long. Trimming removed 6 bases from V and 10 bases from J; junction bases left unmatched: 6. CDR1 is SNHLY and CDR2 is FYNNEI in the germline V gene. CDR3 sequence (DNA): TGTGCCAGCAGCTGGACTAGAGTGGAGCAGTTCTTC. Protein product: CASSWTRVEQFF.

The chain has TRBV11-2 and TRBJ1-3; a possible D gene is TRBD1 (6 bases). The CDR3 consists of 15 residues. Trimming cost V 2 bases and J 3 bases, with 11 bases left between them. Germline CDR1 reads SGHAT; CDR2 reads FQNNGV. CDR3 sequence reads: CASSLQGNFGNTIYF. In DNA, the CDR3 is TGTGCCAGCAGCTTACAGGGGAACTTTGGAAACACCATATATTTT.

The CDR3 bases are TGTGCCAGTAGTACCGGACTAGCGGGAGGGCGTGGGGCTAGCACAGATACGCAGTATTTT. Translation: CASSTGLAGGRGASTDTQYF. The V gene is TRBV19, the J gene TRBJ2-3; 15 nucleotides align to TRBD2. V trimming: 4 bases; J trimming: 0 bases; junction bases outside the gene matches: 11. CDR1 and CDR2 from the germline V gene are LNHDA and SQIVND (reference sequence). The CDR3 runs 20 residues.

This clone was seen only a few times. The CDR3 DNA sequence: TGTGCCAGCAGCTTTAGTTACCCACTAACAGATACGCAGTATTTT. This encodes CASSFSYPLTDTQYF. The rearrangement links TRBV11-2 to TRBJ2-3, with D unclear. Germline V gene sequence: CDR1 SGHAT, CDR2 FQNNGV. There are 15 residues in the CDR3. Deletions cut 3 bases from V and 3 bases from J, with 13 bases between.

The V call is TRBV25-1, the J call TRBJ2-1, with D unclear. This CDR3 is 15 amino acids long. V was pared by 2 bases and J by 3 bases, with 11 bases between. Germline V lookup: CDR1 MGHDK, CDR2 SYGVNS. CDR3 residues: CASSEDWMGYNEQFF. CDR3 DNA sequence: TGTGCCAGCAGTGAAGACTGGATGGGCTACAATGAGCAGTTCTTC.

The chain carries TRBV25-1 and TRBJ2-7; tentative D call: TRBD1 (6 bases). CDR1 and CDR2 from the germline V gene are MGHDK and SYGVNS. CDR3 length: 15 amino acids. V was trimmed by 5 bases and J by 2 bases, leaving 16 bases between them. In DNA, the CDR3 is TGTGCCAGCAGTCTACCAGGGGAGTCCACCTACGAGCAGTACTTC. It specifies CASSLPGESTYEQYF.

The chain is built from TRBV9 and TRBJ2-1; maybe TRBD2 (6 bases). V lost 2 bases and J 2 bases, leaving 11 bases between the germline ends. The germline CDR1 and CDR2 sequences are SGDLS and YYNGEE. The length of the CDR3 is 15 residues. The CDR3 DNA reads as TGTGCCAGCAGCGTGGGGGGTTCTGCCTACAATGAGCAGTTCTTC. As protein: CASSVGGSAYNEQFF.

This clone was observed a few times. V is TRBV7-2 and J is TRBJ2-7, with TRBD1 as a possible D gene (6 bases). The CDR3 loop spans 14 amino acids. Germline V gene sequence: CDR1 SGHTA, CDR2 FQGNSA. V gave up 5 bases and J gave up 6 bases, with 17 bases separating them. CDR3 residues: CASSPQQGIPEQYF. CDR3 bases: TGTGCCAGCAGCCCACAACAGGGTATCCCCGAGCAGTACTTC.

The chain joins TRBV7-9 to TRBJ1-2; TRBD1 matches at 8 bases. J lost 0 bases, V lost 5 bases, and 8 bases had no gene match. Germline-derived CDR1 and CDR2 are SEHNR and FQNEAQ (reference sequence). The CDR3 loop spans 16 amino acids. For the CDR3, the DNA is TGTGCCAGCAGCCGACAGGGGCTGGAAGCTAACTATGGCTACACCTTC. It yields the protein CASSRQGLEANYGYTF. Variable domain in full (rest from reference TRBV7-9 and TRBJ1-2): DTGVSQNPRHKITKRGQNVTFRCDPISEHNRLYWYRQTLGQGPEFLTYFQNEAQLEKSRLLSDRFSAERPKGSFSTLEIQRTEQGDSAMYLCASSRQGLEANYGYTFGSGTRLTVV.

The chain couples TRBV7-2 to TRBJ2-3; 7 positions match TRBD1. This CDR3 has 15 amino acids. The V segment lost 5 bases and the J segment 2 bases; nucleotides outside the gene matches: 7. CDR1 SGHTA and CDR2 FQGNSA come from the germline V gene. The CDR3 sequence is CASSPQGQPTDTQYF. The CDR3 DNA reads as TGTGCCAGCAGCCCCCAGGGACAGCCCACAGATACGCAGTATTTT.

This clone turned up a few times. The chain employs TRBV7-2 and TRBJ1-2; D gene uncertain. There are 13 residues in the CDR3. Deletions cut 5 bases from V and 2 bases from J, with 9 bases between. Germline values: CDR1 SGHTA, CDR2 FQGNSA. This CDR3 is CASSPQENYGYTF. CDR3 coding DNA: TGTGCCAGCAGCCCCCAGGAAAACTATGGCTACACCTTC.

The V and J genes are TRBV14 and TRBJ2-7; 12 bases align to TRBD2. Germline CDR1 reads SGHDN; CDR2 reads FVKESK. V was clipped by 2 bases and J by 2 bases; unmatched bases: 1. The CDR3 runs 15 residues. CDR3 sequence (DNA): TGTGCCAGCAGCCAACTAGCGGGAGGGCCCTACGAGCAGTACTTC. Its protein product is CASSQLAGGPYEQYF.

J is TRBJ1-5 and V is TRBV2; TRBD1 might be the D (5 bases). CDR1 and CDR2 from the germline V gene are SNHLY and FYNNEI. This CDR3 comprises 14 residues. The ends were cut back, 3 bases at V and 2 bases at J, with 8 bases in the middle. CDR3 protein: CASSDRGRNQPQHF. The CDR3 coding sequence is TGTGCCAGCAGTGATAGGGGTCGCAATCAGCCCCAGCATTTT.

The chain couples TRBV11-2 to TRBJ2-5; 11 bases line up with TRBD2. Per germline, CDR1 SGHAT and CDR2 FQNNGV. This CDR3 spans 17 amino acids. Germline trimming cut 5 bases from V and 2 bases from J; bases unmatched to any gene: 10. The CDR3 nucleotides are TGTGCCAGCAGCAGGCGGGAAGGGACTAGCGGACAAGAGACCCAGTACTTC. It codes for CASSRREGTSGQETQYF.

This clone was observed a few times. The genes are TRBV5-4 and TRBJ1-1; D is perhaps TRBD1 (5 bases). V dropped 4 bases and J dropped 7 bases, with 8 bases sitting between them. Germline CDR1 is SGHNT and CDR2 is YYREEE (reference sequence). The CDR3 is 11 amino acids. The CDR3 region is CASSRGFEAFF. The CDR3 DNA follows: TGTGCCAGCAGCAGGGGCTTTGAAGCTTTCTTT.

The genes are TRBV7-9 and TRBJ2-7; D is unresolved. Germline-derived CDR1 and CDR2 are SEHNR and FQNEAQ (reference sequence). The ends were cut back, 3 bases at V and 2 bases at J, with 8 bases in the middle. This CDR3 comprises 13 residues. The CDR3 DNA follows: TGTGCCAGCAGCTTTGCGGAGACCTACGAGCAGTACTTC. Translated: CASSFAETYEQYF.

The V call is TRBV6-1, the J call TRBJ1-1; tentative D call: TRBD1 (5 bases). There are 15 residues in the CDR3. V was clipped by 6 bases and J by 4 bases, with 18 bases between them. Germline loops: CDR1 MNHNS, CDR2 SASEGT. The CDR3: CASRGGWGESTEAFF. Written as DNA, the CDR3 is TGTGCCAGCAGGGGGGGGTGGGGGGAAAGCACTGAAGCTTTCTTT.

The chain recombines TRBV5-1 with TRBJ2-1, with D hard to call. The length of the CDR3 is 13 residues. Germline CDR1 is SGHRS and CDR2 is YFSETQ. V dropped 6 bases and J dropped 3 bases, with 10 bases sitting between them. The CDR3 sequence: CASMGENYNEQFF. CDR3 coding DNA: TGCGCCAGCATGGGCGAAAACTACAATGAGCAGTTCTTC.